This T cell receptor (beta chain) was observed in a study of blood T cell repertoires in COVID-19. Profiling relied on immunoSEQ multiplex PCR, and the TCRdb table lists in-frame clones only, not all of them. The repertoire consists of approximately 33,000 clones, with roughly 75% occurring once and the leading ten covering roughly 17%. Germline CDR1 and CDR2: SQVTM and ANQGSEA. V shed 6 bases and J shed 3 bases, with 14 bases lying between them. This CDR3 has 13 amino acids. Material for sequencing was peripheral blood. The receptor comes from a man in his sixties or seventies with acute or convalescent COVID-19. The rearrangement joins TRBV29-1 to TRBJ1-2; tentative D call: TRBD1 (5 bases). CDR3 nucleotide sequence: TGCAGCGTGGGGGGGGTCAGGGACTATGGCTACACCTTC. Translated: CSVGGVRDYGYTF.